This TCR beta chain was observed in a study of siplizumab effects on memory and regulatory T cells. The table lists this clone with a count of one. The protocol was immunoSEQ multiplex PCR, while the TCRdb copy is restricted to in-frame clones and leaves out a portion. The data contain over 60,000 clones, about 90% of them singletons. V was pared by 6 bases and J by 2 bases, with 6 bases of the junction left unmatched. The CDR3 extends over 15 amino acids. Germline V lookup: CDR1 MNHEY, CDR2 SVGAGI. The receptor comes from a human donor in good health. The gene calls are TRBV6-5 and TRBJ1-5; 8 bases align to TRBD1. The sample was CD8+ T cells sorted from blood. DNA for the CDR3: TGTGCCAGCAGGCCTACAGGGGGAGGCAATCAGCCCCAGCATTTT. It codes for CASRPTGGGNQPQHF.